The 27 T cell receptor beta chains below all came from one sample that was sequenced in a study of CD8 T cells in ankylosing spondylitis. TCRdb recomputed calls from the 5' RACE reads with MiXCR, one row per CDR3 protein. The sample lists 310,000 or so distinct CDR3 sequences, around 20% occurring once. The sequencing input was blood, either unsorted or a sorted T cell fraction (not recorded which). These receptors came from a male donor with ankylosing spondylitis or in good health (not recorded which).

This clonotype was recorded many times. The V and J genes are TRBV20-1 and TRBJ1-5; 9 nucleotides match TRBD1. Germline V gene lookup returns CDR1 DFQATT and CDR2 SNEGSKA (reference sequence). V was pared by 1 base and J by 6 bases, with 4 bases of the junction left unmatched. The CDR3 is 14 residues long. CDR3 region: CSARAGTGTQPQHF. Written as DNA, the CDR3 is TGCAGTGCTAGAGCCGGGACAGGGACTCAGCCCCAGCATTTT.

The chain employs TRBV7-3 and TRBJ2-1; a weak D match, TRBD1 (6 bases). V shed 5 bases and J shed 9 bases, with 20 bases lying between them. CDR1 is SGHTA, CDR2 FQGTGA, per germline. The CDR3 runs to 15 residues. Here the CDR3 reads CASSPQGFRTAEQFF. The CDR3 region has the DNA TGTGCCAGCAGCCCTCAGGGATTTCGGACAGCTGAGCAGTTCTTC.

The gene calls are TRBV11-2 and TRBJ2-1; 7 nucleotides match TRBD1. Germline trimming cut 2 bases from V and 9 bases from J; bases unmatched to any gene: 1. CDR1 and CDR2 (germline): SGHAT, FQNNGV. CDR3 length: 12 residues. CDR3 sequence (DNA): TGTGCCAGCAGCTTACAGGGGGTTGAGCAGTTCTTC. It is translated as CASSLQGVEQFF.

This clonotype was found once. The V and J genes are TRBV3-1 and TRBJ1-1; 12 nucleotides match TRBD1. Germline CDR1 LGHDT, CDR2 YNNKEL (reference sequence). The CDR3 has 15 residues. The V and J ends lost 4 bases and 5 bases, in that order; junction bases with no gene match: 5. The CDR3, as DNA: TGTGCCAGCAGCCCCGGGACAGGGGGCGGGACTGAAGCTTTCTTT. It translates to CASSPGTGGGTEAFF. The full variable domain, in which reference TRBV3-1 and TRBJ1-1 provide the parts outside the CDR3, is DTAVSQTPKYLVTQMGNDKSIKCEQNLGHDTMYWYKQDSKKFLKIMFSYNNKELIINETVPNRFSPKSPDKAHLNLHINSLELGDSAVYFCASSPGTGGGTEAFFGQGTRLTVV.

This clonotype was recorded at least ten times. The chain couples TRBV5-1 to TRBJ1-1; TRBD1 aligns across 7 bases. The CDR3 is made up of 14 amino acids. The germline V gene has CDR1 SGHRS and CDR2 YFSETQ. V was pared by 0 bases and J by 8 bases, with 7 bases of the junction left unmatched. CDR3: CASSLGTGGVEAFF. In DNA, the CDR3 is TGCGCCAGCAGCTTGGGGACAGGCGGAGTCGAAGCTTTCTTT.

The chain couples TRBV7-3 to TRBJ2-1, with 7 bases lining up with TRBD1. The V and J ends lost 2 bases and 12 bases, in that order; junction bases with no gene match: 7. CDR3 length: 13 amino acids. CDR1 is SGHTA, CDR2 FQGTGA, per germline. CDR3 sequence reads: CASSLQKGAGQFF. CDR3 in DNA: TGTGCCAGCAGCTTACAAAAGGGGGCAGGGCAGTTCTTC.

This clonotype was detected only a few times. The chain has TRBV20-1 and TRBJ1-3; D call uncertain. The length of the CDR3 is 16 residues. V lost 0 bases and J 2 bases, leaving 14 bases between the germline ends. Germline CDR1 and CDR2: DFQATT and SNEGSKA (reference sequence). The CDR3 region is CSARDSDRGTGNTIYF. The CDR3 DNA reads TGCAGTGCTAGAGACTCAGACCGAGGGACTGGAAACACCATATATTTT.

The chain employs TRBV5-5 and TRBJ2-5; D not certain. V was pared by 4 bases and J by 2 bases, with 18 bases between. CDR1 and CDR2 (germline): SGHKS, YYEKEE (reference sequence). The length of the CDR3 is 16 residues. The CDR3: CASSPGTRVRQETQYF. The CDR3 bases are TGTGCCAGCAGCCCCGGTACGAGAGTCCGACAAGAGACCCAGTACTTC.

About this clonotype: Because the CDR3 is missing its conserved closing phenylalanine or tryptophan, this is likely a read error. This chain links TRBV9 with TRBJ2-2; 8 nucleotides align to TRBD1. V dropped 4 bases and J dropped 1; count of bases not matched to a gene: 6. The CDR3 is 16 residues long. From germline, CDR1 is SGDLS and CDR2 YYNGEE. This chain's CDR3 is CASSPRTGLNTGELFC. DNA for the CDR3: TGTGCCAGCAGCCCTCGGACAGGGTTGAACACCGGGGAGCTGTTTTGT.

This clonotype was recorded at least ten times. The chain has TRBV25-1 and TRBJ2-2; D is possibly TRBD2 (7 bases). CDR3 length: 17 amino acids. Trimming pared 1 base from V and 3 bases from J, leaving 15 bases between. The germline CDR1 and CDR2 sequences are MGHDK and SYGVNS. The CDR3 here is CASSESRGGRDTGELFF. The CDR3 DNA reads TGTGCCAGCAGTGAATCTCGCGGGGGCCGGGACACCGGGGAGCTGTTTTTT.

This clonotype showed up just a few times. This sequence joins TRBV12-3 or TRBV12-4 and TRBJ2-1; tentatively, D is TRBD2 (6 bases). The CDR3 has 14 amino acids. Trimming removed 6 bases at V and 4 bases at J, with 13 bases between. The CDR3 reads CASRHGTVYNEQFF. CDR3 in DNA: TGTGCCAGCAGGCACGGGACTGTATACAATGAGCAGTTCTTC.

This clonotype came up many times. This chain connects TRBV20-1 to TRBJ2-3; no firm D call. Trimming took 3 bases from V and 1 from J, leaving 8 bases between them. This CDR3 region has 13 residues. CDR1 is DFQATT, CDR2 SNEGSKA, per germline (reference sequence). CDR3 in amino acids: CSASIAGTDTQYF. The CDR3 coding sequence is TGCAGTGCTAGTATTGCCGGCACAGATACGCAGTATTTT.

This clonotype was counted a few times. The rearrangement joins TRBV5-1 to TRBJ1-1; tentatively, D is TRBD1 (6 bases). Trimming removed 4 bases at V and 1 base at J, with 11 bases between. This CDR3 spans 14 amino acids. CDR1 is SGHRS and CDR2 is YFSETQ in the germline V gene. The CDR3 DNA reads TGCGCCAGCAGCCCAGGACAGCAGAACACTGAAGCTTTCTTT. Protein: CASSPGQQNTEAFF.

The CDR3 nucleotides are TGCGCCAGCAGAGATCTAGCGGTATCCTACAATGAGCAGTTCTTC. It codes for CASRDLAVSYNEQFF. This sequence joins TRBV5-1 and TRBJ2-1; 7 nucleotides line up with TRBD2. V was clipped by 5 bases and J by 1 base; unmatched bases: 6. The germline V gene encodes CDR1 SGHRS and CDR2 YFSETQ. There are 15 residues in the CDR3.

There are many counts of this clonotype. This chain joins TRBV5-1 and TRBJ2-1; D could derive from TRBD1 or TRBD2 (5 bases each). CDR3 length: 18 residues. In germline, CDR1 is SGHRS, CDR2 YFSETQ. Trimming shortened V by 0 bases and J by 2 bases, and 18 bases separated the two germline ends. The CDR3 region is CASSLVSTGQGAYNEQFF. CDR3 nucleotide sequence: TGCGCCAGCAGCTTGGTTTCGACGGGGCAGGGCGCCTACAATGAGCAGTTCTTC.

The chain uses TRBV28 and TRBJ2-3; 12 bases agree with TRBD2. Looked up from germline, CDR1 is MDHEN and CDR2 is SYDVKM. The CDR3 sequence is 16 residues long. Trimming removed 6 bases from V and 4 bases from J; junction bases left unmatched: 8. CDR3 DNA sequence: TGTGCCAGCAGCTCCCCTAGCGGGGGGGCCCCAGATACGCAGTATTTT. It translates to CASSSPSGGAPDTQYF.

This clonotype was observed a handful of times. CDR3 amino acids: CASSMTLGANVLTF. CDR3 DNA sequence: TGCGCCAGCAGCATGACTCTGGGGGCCAACGTCCTGACTTTC. V is TRBV5-1 and J is TRBJ2-6; D unresolved. The CDR3 runs to 14 residues. V shed 4 bases and J shed 4 bases, with 9 bases lying between them. Germline CDR1 SGHRS, CDR2 YFSETQ. Drawing the rest from reference TRBV5-1 and TRBJ2-6, the complete variable domain is KAGVTQTPRYLIKTRGQQVTLSCSPISGHRSVSWYQQTPGQGLQFLFEYFSETQRNKGNFPGRFSGRQFSNSRSEMNVSTLELGDSALYLCASSMTLGANVLTFGAGSRLTVL.

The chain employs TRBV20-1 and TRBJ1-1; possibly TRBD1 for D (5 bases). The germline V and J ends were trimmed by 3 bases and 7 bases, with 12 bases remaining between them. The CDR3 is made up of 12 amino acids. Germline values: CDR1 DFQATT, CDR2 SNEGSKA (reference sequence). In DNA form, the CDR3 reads TGCAGTGCTAGGGGTACCGACAGTGAAGCTTTCTTT. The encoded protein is CSARGTDSEAFF.

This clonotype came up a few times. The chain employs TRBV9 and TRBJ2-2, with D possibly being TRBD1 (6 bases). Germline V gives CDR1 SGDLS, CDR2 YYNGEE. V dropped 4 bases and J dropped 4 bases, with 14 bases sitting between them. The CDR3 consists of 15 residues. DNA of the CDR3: TGTGCCAGCAGCCCAAGGAACAGGGTCACCGGGGAGCTGTTTTTT. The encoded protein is CASSPRNRVTGELFF.

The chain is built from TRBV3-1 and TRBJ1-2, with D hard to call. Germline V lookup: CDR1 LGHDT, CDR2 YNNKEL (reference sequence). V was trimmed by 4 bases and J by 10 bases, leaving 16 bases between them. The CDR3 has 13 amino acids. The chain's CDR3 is CASSPTDRRAYTF. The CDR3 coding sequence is TGTGCCAGCAGCCCGACGGACCGACGAGCCTACACCTTC.

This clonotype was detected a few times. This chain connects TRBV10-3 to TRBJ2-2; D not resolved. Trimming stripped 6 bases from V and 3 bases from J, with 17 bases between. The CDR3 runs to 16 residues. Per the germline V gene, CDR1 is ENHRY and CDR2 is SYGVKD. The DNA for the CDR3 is TGTGCCATCAGCGGACGCGCCGGCACCGACACCGGGGAGCTGTTTTTT. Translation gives CAISGRAGTDTGELFF.

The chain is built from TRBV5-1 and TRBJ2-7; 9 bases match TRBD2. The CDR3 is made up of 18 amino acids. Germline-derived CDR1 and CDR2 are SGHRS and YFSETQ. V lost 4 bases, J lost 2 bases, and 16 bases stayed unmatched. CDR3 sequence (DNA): TGCGCCAGCAGCCCCTCGCCGTTGACTAGCGGATTAGCCTACGAGCAGTACGTC. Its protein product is CASSPSPLTSGLAYEQYV.

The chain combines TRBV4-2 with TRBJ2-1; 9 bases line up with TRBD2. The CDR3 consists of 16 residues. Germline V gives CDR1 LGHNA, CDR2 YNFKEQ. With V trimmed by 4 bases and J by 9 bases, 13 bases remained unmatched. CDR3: CASSPETSGEWSEQFF. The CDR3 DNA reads TGTGCCAGCAGCCCTGAGACTAGCGGAGAGTGGAGTGAGCAGTTCTTC.

The CDR3: CASSRDRENSPLHF. The DNA for the CDR3 is TGTGCCAGCAGCCGTGACAGGGAGAATTCACCCCTCCACTTT. The chain combines TRBV6-1 with TRBJ1-6; TRBD1 aligns across 7 bases. Germline lookup yields CDR1 MNHNS and CDR2 SASEGT. The CDR3 runs 14 residues. V lost 6 bases to trimming and J lost 7 bases; unmatched junction nucleotides: 6.

CDR3 bases: TGCAGCGTTGAAGATCGGCGGACAGTTACAACAGATACGCAGTATTTT. Protein sequence: CSVEDRRTVTTDTQYF. The rearrangement joins TRBV29-1 to TRBJ2-3; D is perhaps TRBD1 (6 bases). Germline lookup yields CDR1 SQVTM and CDR2 ANQGSEA. Trimming pared 0 bases from V and 3 bases from J, leaving 16 bases between. The CDR3 extends over 16 amino acids.

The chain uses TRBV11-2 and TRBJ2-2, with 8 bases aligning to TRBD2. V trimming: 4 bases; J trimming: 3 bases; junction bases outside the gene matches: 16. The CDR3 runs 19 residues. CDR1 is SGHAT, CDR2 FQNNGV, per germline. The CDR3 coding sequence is TGTGCCAGCAGCTGGGGATTTCCCGGAGCGGGAGATTACACCGGGGAGCTGTTTTTT. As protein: CASSWGFPGAGDYTGELFF.

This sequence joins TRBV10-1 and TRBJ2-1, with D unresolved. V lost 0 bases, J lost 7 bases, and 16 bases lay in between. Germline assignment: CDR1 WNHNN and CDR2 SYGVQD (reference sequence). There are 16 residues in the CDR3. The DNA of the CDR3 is TGCGCCAGCAGTGAGTCTCAGGTCAAACTAAGAAATGAGCAGTTCTTC. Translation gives CASSESQVKLRNEQFF.